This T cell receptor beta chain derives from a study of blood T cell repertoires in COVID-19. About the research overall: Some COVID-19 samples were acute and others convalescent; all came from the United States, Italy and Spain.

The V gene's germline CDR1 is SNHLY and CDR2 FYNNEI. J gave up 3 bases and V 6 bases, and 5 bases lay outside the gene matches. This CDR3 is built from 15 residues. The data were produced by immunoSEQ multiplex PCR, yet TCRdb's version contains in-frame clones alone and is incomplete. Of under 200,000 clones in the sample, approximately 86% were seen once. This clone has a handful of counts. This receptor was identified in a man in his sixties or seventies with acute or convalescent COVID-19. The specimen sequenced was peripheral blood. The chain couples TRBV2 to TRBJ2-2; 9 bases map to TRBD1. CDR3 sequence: CASSGTGFDTGELFF. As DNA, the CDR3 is TGTGCCAGCAGCGGGACAGGGTTCGACACCGGGGAGCTGTTTTTT. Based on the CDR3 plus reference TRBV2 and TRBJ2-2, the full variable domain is EPEVTQTPSHQVTQMGQEVILRCVPISNHLYFYWYRQILGQKVEFLVSFYNNEISEKSEIFDDQFSVERPDGSNFTLKIRSTKLEDSAMYFCASSGTGFDTGELFFGEGSRLTVL.